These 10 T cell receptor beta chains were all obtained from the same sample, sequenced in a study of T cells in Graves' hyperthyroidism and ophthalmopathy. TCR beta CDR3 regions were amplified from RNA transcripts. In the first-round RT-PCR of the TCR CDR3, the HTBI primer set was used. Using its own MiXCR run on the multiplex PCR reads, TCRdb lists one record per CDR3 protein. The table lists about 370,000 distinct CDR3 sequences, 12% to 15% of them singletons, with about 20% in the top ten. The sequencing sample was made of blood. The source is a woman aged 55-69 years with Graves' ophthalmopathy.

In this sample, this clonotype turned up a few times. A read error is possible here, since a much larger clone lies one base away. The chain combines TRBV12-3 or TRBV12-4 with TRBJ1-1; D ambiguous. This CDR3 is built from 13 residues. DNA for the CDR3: TGTGCCGGCAGTCCCGAATGGAGGACTGAAGCTTTCTTT. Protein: CAGSPEWRTEAFF.

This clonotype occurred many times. CDR3 sequence: CAWSKLAGATDTQYF. The CDR3 coding sequence is TGTGCCTGGAGTAAGCTAGCGGGAGCAACAGATACGCAGTATTTT. The rearrangement links TRBV30 to TRBJ2-3; 10 bases are a match to TRBD2. The CDR3 is 15 amino acids. J gave up 3 bases and V 2 bases, and 5 bases lay outside the gene matches. The germline V gene has CDR1 GTSNPN and CDR2 SVGIG (reference sequence).

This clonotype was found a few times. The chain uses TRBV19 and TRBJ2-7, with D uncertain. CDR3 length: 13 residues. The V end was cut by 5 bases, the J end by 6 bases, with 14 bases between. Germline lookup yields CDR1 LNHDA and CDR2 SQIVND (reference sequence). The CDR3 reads CASSGQTIAEQYF. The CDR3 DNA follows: TGTGCCAGTAGTGGCCAGACGATTGCCGAGCAGTACTTC. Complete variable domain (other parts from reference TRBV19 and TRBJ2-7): DGGITQSPKYLFRKEGQNVTLSCEQNLNHDAMYWYRQDPGQGLRLIYYSQIVNDFQKGDIAEGYSVSREKKESFPLTVTSAQKNPTAFYLCASSGQTIAEQYFGPGTRLTVT.

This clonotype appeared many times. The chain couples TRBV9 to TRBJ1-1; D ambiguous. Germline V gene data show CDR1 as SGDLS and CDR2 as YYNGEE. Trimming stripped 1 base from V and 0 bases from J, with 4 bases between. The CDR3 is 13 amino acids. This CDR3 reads CASSVQVNTEAFF. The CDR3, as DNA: TGTGCCAGCAGCGTACAAGTGAACACTGAAGCTTTCTTT.

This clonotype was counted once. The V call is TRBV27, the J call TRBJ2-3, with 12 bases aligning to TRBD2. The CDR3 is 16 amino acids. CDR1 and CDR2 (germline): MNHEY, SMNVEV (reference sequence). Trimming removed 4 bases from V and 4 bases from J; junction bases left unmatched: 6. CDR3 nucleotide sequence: TGTGCCAGCAGTTCAAGACTAGCGGGAGTTGCAGATACGCAGTATTTT. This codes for CASSSRLAGVADTQYF.

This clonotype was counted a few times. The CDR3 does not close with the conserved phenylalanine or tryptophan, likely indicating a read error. CDR3 sequence: CASSRQGLQETQYL. In nucleotides, the CDR3 is TGTGCCAGCAGCCGACAGGGCCTACAAGAGACCCAGTACCTC. The chain recombines TRBV7-9 with TRBJ2-5, with 7 bases that match TRBD1. Germline-derived CDR1 and CDR2 are SEHNR and FQNEAQ (reference sequence). Unmatched junction bases numbered 5, after V lost 5 bases and J lost 2 bases. This CDR3 contains 14 residues.

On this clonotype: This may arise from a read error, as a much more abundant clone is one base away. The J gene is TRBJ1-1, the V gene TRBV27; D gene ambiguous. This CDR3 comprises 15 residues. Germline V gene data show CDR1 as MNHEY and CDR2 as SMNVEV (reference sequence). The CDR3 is CASSLSAGMNTEALF. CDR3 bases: TGTGCCAGCAGTTTATCGGCAGGAATGAACACTGAAGCTCTCTTT.

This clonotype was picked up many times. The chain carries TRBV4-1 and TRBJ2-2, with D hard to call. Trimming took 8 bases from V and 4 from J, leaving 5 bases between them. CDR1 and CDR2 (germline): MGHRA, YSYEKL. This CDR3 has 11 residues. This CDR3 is CASWSTGELFF. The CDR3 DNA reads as TGCGCCAGCTGGTCCACCGGGGAGCTGTTTTTT.

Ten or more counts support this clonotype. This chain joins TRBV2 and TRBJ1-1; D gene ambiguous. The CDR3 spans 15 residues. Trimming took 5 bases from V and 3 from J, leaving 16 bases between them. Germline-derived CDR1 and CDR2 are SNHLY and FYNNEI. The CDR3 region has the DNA TGTGCCAGCAGTACCCCCTCAGACCGGTACACTGAAGCTTTCTTT. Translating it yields CASSTPSDRYTEAFF.

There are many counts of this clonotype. For the CDR3, the DNA is TGCAGTGCTAGACCCGACGATTATCAGCCCCAGCATTTT. It encodes CSARPDDYQPQHF. V and J are TRBV20-1 and TRBJ1-5; D remains unclear. The CDR3 runs 13 residues. Germline V gene lookup returns CDR1 DFQATT and CDR2 SNEGSKA (reference sequence). Between the trimmed V and J ends, which lost 2 bases and 5 bases, there was a span of 10 bases.